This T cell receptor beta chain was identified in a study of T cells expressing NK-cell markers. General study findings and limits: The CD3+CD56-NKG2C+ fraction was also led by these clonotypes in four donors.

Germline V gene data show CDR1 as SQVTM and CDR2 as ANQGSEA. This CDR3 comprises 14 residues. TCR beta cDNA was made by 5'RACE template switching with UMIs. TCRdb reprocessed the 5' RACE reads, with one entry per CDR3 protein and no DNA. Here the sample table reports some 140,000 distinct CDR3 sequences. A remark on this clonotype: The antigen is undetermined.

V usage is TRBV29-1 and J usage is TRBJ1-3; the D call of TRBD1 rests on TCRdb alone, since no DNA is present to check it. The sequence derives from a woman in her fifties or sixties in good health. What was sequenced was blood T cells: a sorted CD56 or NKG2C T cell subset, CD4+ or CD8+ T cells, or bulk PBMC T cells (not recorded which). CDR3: CSVVTGAIGNTIYF.